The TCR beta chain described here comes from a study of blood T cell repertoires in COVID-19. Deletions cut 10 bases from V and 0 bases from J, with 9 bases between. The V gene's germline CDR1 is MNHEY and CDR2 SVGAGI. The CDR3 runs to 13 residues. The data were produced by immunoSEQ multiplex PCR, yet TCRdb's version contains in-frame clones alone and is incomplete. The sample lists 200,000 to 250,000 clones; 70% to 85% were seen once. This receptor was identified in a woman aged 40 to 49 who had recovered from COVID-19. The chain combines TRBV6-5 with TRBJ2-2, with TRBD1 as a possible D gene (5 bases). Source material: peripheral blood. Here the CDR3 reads CATQETNTGELFF. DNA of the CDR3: TGTGCCACACAGGAGACGAACACCGGGGAGCTGTTTTTT.